Below, 13 T cell receptor beta chains from the same sample are listed, as sequenced in a study of tissue T cells after allogeneic stem cell transplantation. The table came from immunoSEQ multiplex PCR; TCRdb's copy has only in-frame clones and leaves some out. The table has about 580 clones, approximately 90% seen once. Material: duodenal tissue, obtained at autopsy. These receptors came from a male patient between 35 and 75 years old with steroid-refractory graft-versus-host disease after an allogeneic stem cell transplant. A share of the T cells may be of graft donor origin.

The chain is built from TRBV6-5 and TRBJ1-6; D is unresolved. CDR1 is MNHEY, CDR2 SVGAGI, per germline. Trimming pared 7 bases from V and 6 bases from J, leaving 7 bases between. This CDR3 region has 12 residues. CDR3: CASTGFNSPLHF. CDR3 nucleotides: TGTGCCAGCACCGGTTTTAATTCACCCCTCCACTTT.

The rearrangement uses TRBV27 and TRBJ1-1; no clear D. The V end was cut by 6 bases, the J end by 1 base, with 9 bases between. The CDR3 extends over 13 amino acids. The germline CDR1 and CDR2 sequences are MNHEY and SMNVEV (reference sequence). CDR3 amino acids: CASRDLWNTEAFF. As DNA, the CDR3 is TGTGCCAGCAGGGATCTTTGGAACACTGAAGCTTTCTTT.

This clone was recorded a few times. The V call is TRBV25-1, the J call TRBJ2-1; D ambiguous. The V end lost 1 base, the J end lost 8 bases, and 15 bases lay between the germline ends. This CDR3 is built from 15 residues. Germline CDR1 is MGHDK and CDR2 is SYGVNS. CDR3 in amino acids: CASSESRVVRYEQFF. The CDR3 DNA follows: TGTGCCAGCAGTGAATCAAGAGTCGTTCGGTATGAGCAGTTCTTC.

DNA of the CDR3: TGCGCCAGCAGCTCAACCGGGACAGGAATCGATGAGCAGTTCTTC. The encoded protein is CASSSTGTGIDEQFF. The rearrangement links TRBV5-1 to TRBJ2-1; 8 positions match TRBD1. Germline V gene data show CDR1 as SGHRS and CDR2 as YFSETQ. Unmatched junction bases numbered 10, after V lost 3 bases and J lost 8 bases. There are 15 residues in the CDR3.

V is TRBV5-1 and J is TRBJ2-7; D is possibly TRBD1 (6 bases). The ends were cut back, 3 bases at V and 1 base at J, with 11 bases in the middle. There are 14 residues in the CDR3. From germline, CDR1 is SGHRS and CDR2 YFSETQ. The CDR3 is CASSSSGQSYEQYF. DNA for the CDR3: TGCGCCAGCAGCTCTAGTGGACAGTCCTACGAGCAGTACTTC.

This chain links TRBV29-1 with TRBJ2-1; the match to TRBD1 covers 8 bases. The V gene end was trimmed by 2 bases and the J gene end by 4 bases; junction bases not matched to a gene: 4. The CDR3 loop spans 14 amino acids. Per the germline V gene, CDR1 is SQVTM and CDR2 is ANQGSEA. In DNA, the CDR3 is TGCAGCGTTGAAACCCGGGACAGGTACAATGAGCAGTTCTTC. The encoded protein is CSVETRDRYNEQFF.

The chain joins TRBV5-1 to TRBJ1-3; possible D gene TRBD1, 5 bases. V dropped 4 bases and J dropped 4 bases, with 18 bases sitting between them. Per the germline V gene, CDR1 is SGHRS and CDR2 is YFSETQ. The CDR3 contains 16 residues. In DNA, the CDR3 is TGCGCCAGCAGCCTGGACGGGACGTGGGAAGGAAACACCATATATTTT. Encoded protein: CASSLDGTWEGNTIYF.

V and J are TRBV5-6 and TRBJ2-7; D ambiguous. Trimming cost V 2 bases and J 7 bases, with 16 bases left between them. This CDR3 contains 14 residues. Germline CDR1 reads SGHDT; CDR2 reads YYEEEE. The CDR3 region is CASSFAIIPSEQYF. In DNA form, the CDR3 reads TGTGCCAGCAGCTTCGCCATAATCCCGTCGGAGCAGTACTTC.

The chain has TRBV15 and TRBJ2-1, with D tentatively TRBD2 (6 bases). Germline lookup yields CDR1 LNHNV and CDR2 YYDKDF (reference sequence). This CDR3 has 16 amino acids. Between the trimmed V and J ends, which lost 0 bases and 7 bases, there was a span of 16 bases. The CDR3 sequence: CATSRDRTEGMNEQFF. CDR3 bases: TGTGCCACCAGCAGAGATAGGACGGAGGGGATGAATGAGCAGTTCTTC.

This clone occurred once. This chain connects TRBV24-1 to TRBJ1-2; 8 positions agree with TRBD1. Germline loops: CDR1 KGHDR, CDR2 SFDVKD. The CDR3 length is 13 residues. With V trimmed by 5 bases and J by 4 bases, 2 bases remained unmatched. The DNA for the CDR3 is TGTGCCACCAGTGCAGGGACAGGCTATGGCTACACCTTC. Its translation is CATSAGTGYGYTF.

This clone appeared a few times. The V gene is TRBV4-3, the J gene TRBJ2-7, with 7 bases identical to TRBD1. From germline, CDR1 is LGHNA and CDR2 YSLEER. The CDR3 totals 12 residues. Germline trimming cut 4 bases from V and 4 bases from J; bases unmatched to any gene: 1. The CDR3 loop reads CASSPTGYEQYF. The CDR3 nucleotides are TGCGCCAGCAGCCCGACAGGGTACGAGCAGTACTTC.

This clone has a single count. This rearrangement joins TRBV7-9 to TRBJ2-7; D is undetermined. From germline, CDR1 is SEHNR and CDR2 FQNEAQ (reference sequence). V dropped 0 bases and J dropped 4 bases, with 7 bases sitting between them. The CDR3 extends over 13 amino acids. The CDR3 nucleotides are TGTGCCAGCAGCTTAGCGGGGTCTTACGAGCAGTACTTC. This sequence encodes CASSLAGSYEQYF.

V usage is TRBV6-2 or TRBV6-3 and J usage is TRBJ2-3; 12 bases map to TRBD2. Germline V gene data show CDR1 as MNHEY and CDR2 as SVGEGT. The ends lost 0 bases at V and 5 bases at J; junction bases unmatched: 12. This CDR3 comprises 19 residues. The CDR3 DNA reads as TGTGCCAGCAGTTACTCTACTAGCGGGGGGACCGGGAGCGAAGATACGCAGTATTTT. It yields the protein CASSYSTSGGTGSEDTQYF.